The 6 T cell receptor beta chains below were found in one sample sequenced in a study of cytomegalovirus exposure and HLA in healthy donors. PCR involved 60 Vbeta and 13 Jbeta primers. Sequenced by immunoSEQ multiplex PCR; TCRdb stores in-frame clones only, minus some. The sample includes approximately 200,000 clones, 82% of them seen just once. The source material was PBMCs. The receptors stem from a boy aged 2 to 10 in good health and CMV-seronegative.

V usage is TRBV9 and J usage is TRBJ1-6; the D is unclear. Trimming took off 1 base at V and 9 bases at J, with 5 bases between the two ends. CDR1 is SGDLS and CDR2 is YYNGEE in the germline V gene. CDR3 length: 12 residues. This CDR3 reads CASSVLGSPLHF. CDR3 nucleotide sequence: TGTGCCAGCAGCGTACTAGGTTCACCCCTCCACTTT.

The chain couples TRBV21-1 to TRBJ1-2; no DNA check was done on the table's D call, TRBD1. TRBV21-1 is a pseudogene locus. The CDR3 is made up of 15 amino acids. As DNA, the CDR3 is TGTGCCAGCCATCGATTGGGACAGGGGAACTATGGCTACACCTTC. It codes for CASHRLGQGNYGYTF.

Only a few counts were recorded for this clone. The chain carries TRBV9 and TRBJ2-2, with TRBD1 matching 9 bases. The length of the CDR3 is 16 residues. Germline V gene data show CDR1 as SGDLS and CDR2 as YYNGEE. Trimming at V came to 4 bases and at J to 2 bases, leaving 6 bases not matched to a gene. This CDR3 is CASSPTGGANTGELFF. Written as DNA, the CDR3 is TGTGCCAGCAGCCCTACAGGGGGCGCAAACACCGGGGAGCTGTTTTTT.

J is TRBJ2-1 and V is TRBV5-1; 12 bases agree with TRBD2. The junction had 3 bases not matched to a gene; V was cut back by 0 bases and J by 5 bases. Germline lookup yields CDR1 SGHRS and CDR2 YFSETQ. CDR3 length: 16 residues. The DNA for the CDR3 is TGCGCCAGCAGCTTGGGACTAGCGGGGGAGAACAATGAGCAGTTCTTC. This encodes CASSLGLAGENNEQFF.

The gene calls are TRBV20-1 and TRBJ1-1; 7 bases fit TRBD1. Germline values: CDR1 DFQATT, CDR2 SNEGSKA (reference sequence). The CDR3 is made up of 11 amino acids. J lost 11 bases, V lost 5 bases, and 8 bases had no gene match. The CDR3 nucleotides are TGCAGTGCTTCGTACAGGGGACGGGCTTTCTTT. Translated: CSASYRGRAFF.

The rearrangement links TRBV10-3 to TRBJ2-5, with TRBD2 as a possible D gene (6 bases). The CDR3 is 17 residues long. The germline gives CDR1 ENHRY, CDR2 SYGVKD. V gave up 4 bases and J gave up 1 base, with 19 bases separating them. In nucleotides, the CDR3 is TGTGCCATCAGTGCCGCTGTGGGGGGTCCACTCCAAGAGACCCAGTACTTC. Translation: CAISAAVGGPLQETQYF.